Reported below is one T cell receptor beta chain. The clone's antigen remains unknown. Within one base of it there is no much larger clone, and no base qualities were kept. The immunoSEQ Assay, a bias-controlled multiplex PCR, was used to amplify TCRbeta CDR3 regions from genomic DNA. The authors processed their data as follows. The number of nucleated cells in each sample was estimated by amplification of reference gene primers within the assay. Sequence reads were collapsed and filtered to measure the absolute abundance of every unique TCRbeta CDR3 rearrangement. For each sample, productive Simpson clonality was calculated as the square root of Simpson's diversity index across productive rearrangements. TCRdb took over this immuneACCESS table, retaining in-frame rearrangements with V and J assigned. Such tables are incomplete; in checked studies, under half of the missing clones stem from an unresolved V gene, and the remainder is unexplained. That table is the source of V, J and clone size, and D and trimming were worked out from the DNA. This sample holds roughly 200,000 clones; roughly 83% were observed only once. Roughly 7.2% of the sample goes to the ten largest clones.

This sample was included in a study of blood T cell repertoires in COVID-19 (dated by TCRdb to about 2020). About the full investigation: Samples covering the acute and convalescent phases of COVID-19 were provided by collaborators in the United States, Italy and Spain. Where available, HLA class I and class II types were taken from metadata supplied by the sample provider and were not determined by assay-based typing. Sample metadata almost always included a de-identified subject ID, COVID-19 status, age in years and sex. Samples came from the ongoing ImmuneRACE study (first 160 participants) plus 1,254 subjects from 6 global collaborators. The repertoires were made available in a free public database intended to serve as a resource for research on the immune response to SARS-CoV-2. The material from the prospective study consisted of cDNA or gDNA derived from T cells, B-cell-depleted T cells, or PBMCs. The dataset comprised deeply sampled blood TCRbeta repertoires from subjects exposed to, actively infected with, or recovered from COVID-19. The investigation overall reported the following: Clinical and demographic metadata were provided uncurated, with the amount varying by source and participant.

In Seattle, one collaborating source enrolled patients while the infection was active and tracked those patients longitudinally over the course of disease. Each collaborating institution followed its own protocols to collect whole blood in K2EDTA tubes. For TCRbeta analysis, collaborators shipped samples in one of three forms: frozen whole blood, isolated PBMCs, or DNA extracted from either of those sample types. Clipping removes 6 bases from V and 0 bases from J, with 12 as the unmatched junction base count. Spanning cysteine to phenylalanine, the CDR3 consists of 19 amino acids. The retained sequence is limited to the CDR3, 57 bases, with the frame set at the first base. Per the germline V gene, SGHRS is the CDR1 and YFSETQ is the CDR2.

The sample comprised peripheral blood. The clonotype comes from a woman between 35 and 50 years old with COVID-19, enrolled during active disease. The V and J segments used are TRBV5-1 and TRBJ2-1, with 13 junctional bases fitting TRBD2. The bases are TGCGCCAGCAACGGACCGCCGGGACTAGCGGGGATCTCCTACAATGAGCAGTTCTTC. Translated, it reads CASNGPPGLAGISYNEQFF.